This T cell receptor (beta chain) derives from a study of monozygotic twins with inflammatory bowel disease. Details on this clonotype: Its antigen is unknown.

Study-level results: Part of the variability in patient repertoires may have come from differing immunosuppressive treatments. Fewer shared clonotypes with others were found in IBD patients than in healthy twins, especially with disease activity. Repertoire likeness was no different across concordant and discordant twins, perhaps owing to restricted power. Subtypes among T cells remained indistinguishable.

TCRdb re-called the 5' RACE reads, yielding one record per CDR3 amino acid sequence without DNA. The sample table sets out about 160,000 distinct CDR3 sequences. This TCR was recovered from a human donor with ulcerative colitis or Crohn's disease, or a healthy co-twin of an affected twin (not recorded which). Sequenced material: blood.

This CDR3 reads CASTHQGWNEQFF. The chain joins TRBV7-2 to TRBJ2-1; TCRdb proposes TRBD1, but this gene call is untestable without DNA. The CDR3 loop spans 13 amino acids. Germline V gene sequence: CDR1 SGHTA, CDR2 FQGNSA.